Listed here is a single T cell receptor beta chain. Germline values: CDR1 PRHDT, CDR2 FYEKMQ (reference sequence). The CDR3 is made up of 15 amino acids. The J segment lost 5 bases and the V segment lost 3 bases, leaving 8 bases of the junction unmatched. This record comes from a study of shared clonotypes between healthy human individuals. The method was immunoSEQ multiplex PCR; TCRdb's version includes in-frame clones alone and lacks a portion of them. The sample shows hundreds of thousands of clones, over 60% of them seen only once. The V call is TRBV13, the J call TRBJ1-1; 8 nucleotides line up with TRBD1. The sample consisted of PBMCs. This receptor was identified in a middle-aged woman in good health. Some clones in this sample may be carry-over from other donors' samples. CDR3 in DNA: TGTGCCAGCAGCTTTTTCACAGGGGGGGAGACTGAAGCTTTCTTT. This encodes CASSFFTGGETEAFF.